Listed here are 28 T cell receptor beta chains from one sample, sequenced in a study of neurological immune-mediated disorders. TCRdb called the 5' RACE reads again in MiXCR, with one record for every CDR3 protein. The table lists some 37,000 distinct CDR3 sequences, around 4.8% of them singletons, with approximately 9.1% in the top ten. The sample was CD4+ T cells from blood. These receptors were taken from a man aged 18-30 years in good health.

In its sample, this clonotype was seen many times. The chain employs TRBV20-1 and TRBJ2-1; TRBD2 matches 14 bases. This CDR3 contains 14 residues. Germline CDR1 is DFQATT and CDR2 is SNEGSKA (reference sequence). With V trimmed by 7 bases and J by 7 bases, 6 bases remained unmatched. The CDR3 region is CSVATSGGVNEQFF. The DNA for the CDR3 is TGCAGTGTTGCGACTAGCGGGGGGGTTAATGAGCAGTTCTTC.

This clonotype showed up many times. The chain joins TRBV9 to TRBJ2-5; possibly TRBD1 or TRBD2 for D (5 bases each). Per the germline V gene, CDR1 is SGDLS and CDR2 is YYNGEE. The V and J ends lost 0 bases and 2 bases respectively, with 14 bases between them. CDR3 length equals 16 residues. The CDR3 sequence is CASSVGLGTAQETQYF. CDR3 nucleotides: TGTGCCAGCAGCGTAGGCCTCGGGACCGCTCAAGAGACCCAGTACTTC. The full variable domain, with the rest looked up from reference TRBV9 and TRBJ2-5, is DSGVTQTPKHLITATGQRVTLRCSPRSGDLSVYWYQQSLDQGLQFLIQYYNGEERAKGNILERFSAQQFPDLHSELNLSSLELGDSALYFCASSVGLGTAQETQYFGPGTRLLVL.

This clonotype has a count of ten or more. The rearrangement uses TRBV12-3 or TRBV12-4 and TRBJ1-1, with 7 bases lining up with TRBD1. V shed 4 bases and J 1 base; nucleotides not matched to a gene: 3. The CDR3 is made up of 14 amino acids. The CDR3 region is CASSSRQGNTEAFF. The CDR3 DNA follows: TGTGCCAGCAGTTCCCGACAGGGGAACACTGAAGCTTTCTTT.

This clonotype was seen at least ten times. J is TRBJ2-5 and V is TRBV6-5; D is ambiguous. The CDR3 is 14 amino acids. Trimming stripped 0 bases from V and 2 bases from J, with 7 bases between. The germline V gene has CDR1 MNHEY and CDR2 SVGAGI. The CDR3 here is CASSYSMGQETQYF. The CDR3 DNA reads TGTGCCAGCAGTTACTCGATGGGTCAAGAGACCCAGTACTTC.

This clonotype was recorded at least ten times. The V gene is TRBV6-4, the J gene TRBJ1-1; a possible D gene is TRBD1 (6 bases). CDR1 and CDR2 (germline): MRHNA, SNTAGT. The CDR3 has 13 residues. V shed 4 bases and J shed 1 base, with 7 bases lying between them. CDR3 bases: TGTGCCAGCAGTGTGGACAGGAACACTGAAGCTTTCTTT. Its translation: CASSVDRNTEAFF.

This clonotype came up many times. J is TRBJ2-1 and V is TRBV24-1, with D perhaps TRBD1 or TRBD2 (5 bases each). In germline, CDR1 is KGHDR, CDR2 SFDVKD. CDR3 length: 12 residues. Trimming removed 7 bases from V and 6 bases from J, with 9 bases in between. CDR3 region: CATRGVANEQFF. CDR3 coding DNA: TGTGCCACCAGGGGGGTGGCCAATGAGCAGTTCTTC.

This clonotype was counted at least ten times. The chain uses TRBV14 and TRBJ1-1; 7 nucleotides line up with TRBD1. CDR3 size: 13 residues. The V gene's germline CDR1 is SGHDN and CDR2 FVKESK. With V trimmed by 2 bases and J by 11 bases, 8 bases remained unmatched. CDR3 in DNA: TGTGCCAGCAGCCAACAACAGGGGATCGACGCTTTCTTT. Translated: CASSQQQGIDAFF.

This clonotype was found many times. DNA for the CDR3: TGCGCCAGCAGCTTGGACGGATCCTACGAGCAGTACTTC. As protein: CASSLDGSYEQYF. This chain joins TRBV5-1 and TRBJ2-7; no clear D. Germline CDR1 SGHRS, CDR2 YFSETQ. V gave up 0 bases and J gave up 1 base, with 5 bases separating them. This CDR3 has 13 amino acids.

Many counts were recorded for this clonotype. The chain has TRBV7-9 and TRBJ2-3, with D unresolved. From germline, CDR1 is SEHNR and CDR2 FQNEAQ (reference sequence). Trimming took 7 bases from V and 1 from J, leaving 21 bases between them. The CDR3 loop spans 17 amino acids. CDR3 loop: CASISFLLGNGTDTQYF. Here the CDR3 DNA reads TGTGCCAGCATCTCATTCCTCCTTGGCAATGGCACAGATACGCAGTATTTT.

This clonotype appeared many times. The V call is TRBV4-1, the J call TRBJ2-1; D not certain. Germline-derived CDR1 and CDR2 are MGHRA and YSYEKL. V dropped 4 bases and J dropped 5 bases, with 12 bases sitting between them. This CDR3 spans 14 amino acids. CDR3 DNA: TGCGCCAGCAGCCCTCATGGATACAACAATGAGCAGTTCTTC. Translating gives CASSPHGYNNEQFF.

In this sample, this clonotype turned up many times. V is TRBV9 and J is TRBJ2-7, with D uncertain. Per the germline V gene, CDR1 is SGDLS and CDR2 is YYNGEE. The CDR3 length is 14 residues. Trimming removed 3 bases at V and 6 bases at J, with 16 bases between. Here the CDR3 DNA reads TGTGCCAGCAGCGCCCGCCCCTCACCCACCGAGCAGTACTTC. Its translation is CASSARPSPTEQYF.

The table lists this clonotype with many counts. The CDR3 DNA reads TGTGCCAGCAGCCAACTTAATCAGCCCCAGCATTTT. Translated: CASSQLNQPQHF. The gene calls are TRBV3-1 and TRBJ1-5; the D is unclear. Between the trimmed V and J ends, which lost 2 bases and 4 bases, there was a span of 3 bases. The CDR3 length is 12 residues. Per germline, CDR1 LGHDT and CDR2 YNNKEL (reference sequence).

This clonotype came up many times. V gene TRBV3-1 combines with J gene TRBJ2-7, with 7 bases lining up with TRBD1. This CDR3 has 14 amino acids. V trimming: 5 bases; J trimming: 6 bases; junction bases outside the gene matches: 10. CDR1 LGHDT and CDR2 YNNKEL come from the germline V gene (reference sequence). CDR3 residues: CASSTRQGPSEQYF. For the CDR3, the DNA is TGTGCCAGCAGCACACGACAGGGACCGAGCGAGCAGTACTTC.

This clonotype was seen many times. CDR3: CASSRRQGNEQFF. The CDR3 DNA reads TGTGCCAGCAGCCGAAGACAGGGGAATGAGCAGTTCTTC. J is TRBJ2-1 and V is TRBV7-9; TRBD1 matches 8 bases. The CDR3 runs 13 residues. Unmatched junction bases numbered 4, after V lost 5 bases and J lost 7 bases. Germline values: CDR1 SEHNR, CDR2 FQNEAQ (reference sequence).

This clonotype appeared many times. This chain joins TRBV10-3 and TRBJ2-1; 7 positions agree with TRBD1. V dropped 4 bases and J dropped 6; count of bases not matched to a gene: 3. CDR3 length equals 13 residues. Germline V gene lookup returns CDR1 ENHRY and CDR2 SYGVKD. The CDR3 sequence is CAISGTGLNEQFF. The CDR3 nucleotides are TGTGCCATCAGTGGGACAGGCCTCAATGAGCAGTTCTTC.

At least ten counts were recorded for this clonotype. No DNA is shown, since the ends of the CDR3 on it are uncertain; the CDR3 is the one TCRdb lists. This chain joins TRBV5-5 and TRBJ2-3. The germline CDR1 and CDR2 sequences are SGHKS and YYEKEE (reference sequence). With termini counted, the CDR3 has 15 amino acids. CDR3 protein: CASSLDFGNVDTQYF.

The table lists this clonotype with many counts. The chain uses TRBV5-1 and TRBJ1-1, with TRBD1 as a possible D gene (5 bases). Trimming shortened V by 4 bases and J by 5 bases, and 21 bases separated the two germline ends. Germline values: CDR1 SGHRS, CDR2 YFSETQ. This CDR3 spans 16 amino acids. The CDR3, as DNA: TGCGCCAGCAGCCCCCAGTCGGCAGGGCTCGGTACTGAAGCTTTCTTT. Protein sequence: CASSPQSAGLGTEAFF.

This clonotype appeared many times. This chain links TRBV10-3 with TRBJ1-1; D not certain. V gave up 6 bases and J gave up 4 bases, with 12 bases separating them. Looked up from germline, CDR1 is ENHRY and CDR2 is SYGVKD. The CDR3 runs 13 residues. The CDR3 bases are TGTGCCATCAGGTCGAGTCAAGCCACTGAAGCTTTCTTT. Residues: CAIRSSQATEAFF.

This clonotype appeared many times. The rearrangement joins TRBV12-3 or TRBV12-4 to TRBJ1-2; TRBD1 aligns across 7 bases. V dropped 5 bases and J dropped 0; count of bases not matched to a gene: 9. The CDR3 covers 16 residues. The CDR3 DNA sequence: TGTGCCAGCAGTCCTGAAGGGGGCGAGGCTAACTATGGCTACACCTTC. This codes for CASSPEGGEANYGYTF.

This clonotype was counted ten times or more. The J gene is TRBJ2-7, the V gene TRBV20-1; D might be TRBD1 (5 bases). The CDR3 extends over 17 amino acids. The V and J ends lost 0 bases and 0 bases respectively, with 18 bases between them. Germline CDR1 DFQATT, CDR2 SNEGSKA (reference sequence). CDR3 residues: CSARDILGQGSSYEQYF. In DNA form, the CDR3 reads TGCAGTGCTAGAGATATACTTGGCCAGGGAAGCTCCTACGAGCAGTACTTC.

This clonotype has a count of ten or more. This chain joins TRBV7-8 and TRBJ1-4; 9 positions match TRBD1. This CDR3 has 15 amino acids. Germline-derived CDR1 and CDR2 are SGHVS and FQNEAQ. With V trimmed by 4 bases and J by 8 bases, 8 bases remained unmatched. The CDR3 DNA is TGTGCCAGCAGCTCGCGGGACAGGGATAAAGAAAAACTGTTTTTT. Protein sequence: CASSSRDRDKEKLFF.

The sample holds a few counts of this clonotype. At one of its ends the junction is not consistent with the germline gene, which may arise from a read error. V and J are TRBV29-1 and TRBJ1-4; 8 bases are a match to TRBD1. The germline V gene has CDR1 SQVTM and CDR2 ANQGSEA. The CDR3 is made up of 14 amino acids. CDR3 DNA: TGCAGCGTTCAAGACAGGGGTCGCAGCGAAAAACTGTTTTTT. This encodes CSVQDRGRSEKLFF.

This clonotype came up many times. The V and J genes are TRBV12-5 and TRBJ2-1, with TRBD1 matching 11 bases. This CDR3 has 19 amino acids. Germline lookup yields CDR1 LGHNT and CDR2 FRNRAP. The V gene end was trimmed by 5 bases and the J gene end by 2 bases; junction bases not matched to a gene: 14. CDR3 protein: CASGGTGGLGGGTYNEQFF. The DNA of the CDR3 is TGTGCTAGTGGTGGGACAGGGGGTTTGGGCGGGGGGACCTACAATGAGCAGTTCTTC.

This clonotype was recorded many times. V gene TRBV20-1 combines with J gene TRBJ2-7; 7 nucleotides agree with TRBD1. After removal of 4 bases from V and 7 bases from J, the junction contained 13 bases not matched to a gene. The CDR3 sequence is 14 residues long. Germline V gives CDR1 DFQATT, CDR2 SNEGSKA (reference sequence). In DNA form, the CDR3 reads TGCAGTGCTATTGGGACAGACATCTCTAGAGAGCAGTACTTC. This encodes CSAIGTDISREQYF.

The table lists this clonotype with many counts. The J gene is TRBJ2-7, the V gene TRBV6-5; 7 nucleotides line up with TRBD2. With V trimmed by 0 bases and J by 2 bases, 4 bases remained unmatched. The CDR3 is 15 amino acids. Germline CDR1 and CDR2: MNHEY and SVGAGI. CDR3 region: CASSYSGGGTYEQYF. The DNA of the CDR3 is TGTGCCAGCAGTTACTCTGGGGGGGGGACCTACGAGCAGTACTTC.

The table lists this clonotype with many counts. The gene calls are TRBV5-1 and TRBJ2-3; 7 bases map to TRBD1. V shed 4 bases, J shed 3 bases, and the junction held 5 bases outside the gene matches. The germline V gene has CDR1 SGHRS and CDR2 YFSETQ. The CDR3 is 14 residues long. CDR3 sequence reads: CASSLGQATDTQYF. The CDR3 DNA sequence: TGCGCCAGCAGCCTAGGACAGGCGACAGATACGCAGTATTTT.

This clonotype was counted ten times or more. This chain connects TRBV20-1 to TRBJ1-1; D gene unclear. V lost 8 bases to trimming and J lost 1 base, with 20 bases between them. The CDR3 loop spans 15 amino acids. Germline V gene data show CDR1 as DFQATT and CDR2 as SNEGSKA (reference sequence). The CDR3 coding sequence is TGCAGTCCAACTTCCGTGGGCAGGCAGAACACTGAAGCTTTCTTT. It encodes CSPTSVGRQNTEAFF.

This clonotype was counted at least ten times. The gene calls are TRBV7-9 and TRBJ2-3; D possibly matches TRBD1 or TRBD2 (5 bases each). The CDR3 consists of 14 residues. CDR1 is SEHNR, CDR2 FQNEAQ, per germline (reference sequence). V shed 7 bases and J shed 6 bases, with 17 bases lying between them. CDR3 region: CASTLVGALDTQYF. In DNA, the CDR3 is TGTGCCAGCACCCTCGTCGGGGCCTTGGATACGCAGTATTTT.